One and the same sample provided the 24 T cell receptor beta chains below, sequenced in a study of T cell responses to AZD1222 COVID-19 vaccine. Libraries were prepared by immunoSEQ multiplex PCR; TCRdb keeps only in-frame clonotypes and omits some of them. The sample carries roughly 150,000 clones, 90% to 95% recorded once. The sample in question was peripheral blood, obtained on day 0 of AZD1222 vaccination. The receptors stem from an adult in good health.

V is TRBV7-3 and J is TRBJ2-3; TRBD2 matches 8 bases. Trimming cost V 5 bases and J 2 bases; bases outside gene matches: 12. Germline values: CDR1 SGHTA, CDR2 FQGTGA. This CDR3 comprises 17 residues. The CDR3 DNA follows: TGTGCCAGCAGCCCTGTCGCGGGAGGAGGGCTCACAGATACGCAGTATTTT. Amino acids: CASSPVAGGGLTDTQYF.

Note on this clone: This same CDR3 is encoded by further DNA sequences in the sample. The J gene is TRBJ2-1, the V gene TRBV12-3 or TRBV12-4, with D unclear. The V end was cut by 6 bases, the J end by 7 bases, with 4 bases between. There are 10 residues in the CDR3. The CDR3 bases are TGTGCCAGCAGCCGTAATGAGCAGTTCTTC. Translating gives CASSRNEQFF.

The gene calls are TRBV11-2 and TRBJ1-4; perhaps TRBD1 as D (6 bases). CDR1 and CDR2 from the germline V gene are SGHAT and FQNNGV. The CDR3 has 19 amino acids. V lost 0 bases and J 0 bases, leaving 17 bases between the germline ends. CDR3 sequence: CASSLDPLTGGATNEKLFF. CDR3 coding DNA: TGTGCCAGCAGCTTAGATCCCCTGACAGGTGGTGCAACTAATGAAAAACTGTTTTTT.

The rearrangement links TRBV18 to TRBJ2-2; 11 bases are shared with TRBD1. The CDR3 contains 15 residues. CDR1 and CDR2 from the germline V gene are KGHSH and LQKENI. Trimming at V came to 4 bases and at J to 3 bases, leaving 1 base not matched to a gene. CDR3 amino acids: CASSRTGGHTGELFF. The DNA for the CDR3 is TGTGCCAGCTCACGGACAGGGGGCCACACCGGGGAGCTGTTTTTT. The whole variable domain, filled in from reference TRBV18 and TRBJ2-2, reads NAGVMQNPRHLVRRRGQEARLRCSPMKGHSHVYWYRQLPEEGLKFMVYLQKENIIDESGMPKERFSAEFPKEGPSILRIQQVVRGDSAAYFCASSRTGGHTGELFFGEGSRLTVL.

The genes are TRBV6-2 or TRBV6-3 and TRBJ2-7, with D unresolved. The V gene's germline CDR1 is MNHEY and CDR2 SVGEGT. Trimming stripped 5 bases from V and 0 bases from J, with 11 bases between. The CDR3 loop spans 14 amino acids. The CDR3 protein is CASSLPHISYEQYF. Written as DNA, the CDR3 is TGTGCCAGCAGTCTTCCCCACATCTCCTACGAGCAGTACTTC.

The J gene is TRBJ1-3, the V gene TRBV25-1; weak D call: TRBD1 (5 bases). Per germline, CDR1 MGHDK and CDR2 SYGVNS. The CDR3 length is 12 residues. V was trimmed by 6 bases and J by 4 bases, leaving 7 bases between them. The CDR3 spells CASRTDGNTIYF. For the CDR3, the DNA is TGTGCCAGCAGGACAGACGGAAACACCATATATTTT.

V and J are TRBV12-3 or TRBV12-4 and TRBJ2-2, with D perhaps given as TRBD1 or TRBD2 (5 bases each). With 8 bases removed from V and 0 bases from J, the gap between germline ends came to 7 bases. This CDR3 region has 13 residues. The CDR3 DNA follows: TGTGCCAGCGGGACGACGAACACCGGGGAGCTGTTTTTT. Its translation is CASGTTNTGELFF.

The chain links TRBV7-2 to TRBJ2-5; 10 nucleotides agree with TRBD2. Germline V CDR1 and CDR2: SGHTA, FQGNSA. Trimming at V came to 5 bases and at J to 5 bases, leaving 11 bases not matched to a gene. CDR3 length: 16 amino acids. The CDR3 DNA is TGTGCCAGCAGCGTTGAACCTAGCGGGAGTTATGAGACCCAGTACTTC. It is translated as CASSVEPSGSYETQYF.

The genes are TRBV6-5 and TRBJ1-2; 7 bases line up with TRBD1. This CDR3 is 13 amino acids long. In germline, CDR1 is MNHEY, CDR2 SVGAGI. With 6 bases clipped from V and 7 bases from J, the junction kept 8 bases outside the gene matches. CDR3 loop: CASSALGGSGYTF. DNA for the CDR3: TGTGCCAGCAGCGCCTTAGGGGGCAGTGGCTACACCTTC.

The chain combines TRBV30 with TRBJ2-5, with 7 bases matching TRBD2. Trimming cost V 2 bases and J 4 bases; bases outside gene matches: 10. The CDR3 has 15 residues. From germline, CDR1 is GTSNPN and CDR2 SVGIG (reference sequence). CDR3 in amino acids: CAWSSGLVVPETQYF. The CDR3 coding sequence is TGTGCCTGGAGTTCAGGACTAGTTGTGCCAGAGACCCAGTACTTC.

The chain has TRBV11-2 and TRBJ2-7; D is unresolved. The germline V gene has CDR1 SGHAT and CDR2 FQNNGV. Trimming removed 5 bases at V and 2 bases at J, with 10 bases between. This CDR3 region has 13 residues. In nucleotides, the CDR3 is TGTGCCAGCAGCCAGGACGATGCCTACGAGCAGTACTTC. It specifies CASSQDDAYEQYF.

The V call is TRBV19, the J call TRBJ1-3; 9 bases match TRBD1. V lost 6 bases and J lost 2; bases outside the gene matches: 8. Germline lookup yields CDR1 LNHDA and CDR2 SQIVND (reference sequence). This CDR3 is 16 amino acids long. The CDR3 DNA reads TGTGCCAGTAGGGGACCACAGGGGGCTGCTGGAAACACCATATATTTT. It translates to CASRGPQGAAGNTIYF.

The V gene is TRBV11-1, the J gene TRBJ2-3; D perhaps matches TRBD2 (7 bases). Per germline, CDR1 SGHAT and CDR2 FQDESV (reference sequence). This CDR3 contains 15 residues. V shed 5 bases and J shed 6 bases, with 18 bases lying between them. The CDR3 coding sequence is TGTGCCAGCAGCCCGACGGGGGGCCGAGGGGATACGCAGTATTTT. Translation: CASSPTGGRGDTQYF. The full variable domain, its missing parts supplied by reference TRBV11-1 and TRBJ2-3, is EAEVAQSPRYKITEKSQAVAFWCDPISGHATLYWYRQILGQGPELLVQFQDESVVDDSQLPKDRFSAERLKGVDSTLKIQPAELGDSAMYLCASSPTGGRGDTQYFGPGTRLTVL.

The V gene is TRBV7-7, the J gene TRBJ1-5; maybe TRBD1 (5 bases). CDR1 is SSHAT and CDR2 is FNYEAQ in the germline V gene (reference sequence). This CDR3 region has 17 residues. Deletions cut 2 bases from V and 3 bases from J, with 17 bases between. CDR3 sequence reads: CASSLWQGESDNQPQHF. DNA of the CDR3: TGTGCCAGCAGCTTATGGCAGGGTGAATCTGACAATCAGCCCCAGCATTTT.

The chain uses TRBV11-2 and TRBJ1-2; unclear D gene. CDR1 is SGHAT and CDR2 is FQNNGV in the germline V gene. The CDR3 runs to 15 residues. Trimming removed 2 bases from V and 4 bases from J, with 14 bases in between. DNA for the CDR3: TGTGCCAGCAGCTTACTTTCCCCAGGCACCTATGGCTACACCTTC. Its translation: CASSLLSPGTYGYTF.

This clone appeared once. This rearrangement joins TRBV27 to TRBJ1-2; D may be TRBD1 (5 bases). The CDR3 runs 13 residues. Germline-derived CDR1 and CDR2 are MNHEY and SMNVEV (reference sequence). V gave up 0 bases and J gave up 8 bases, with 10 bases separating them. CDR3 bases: TGTGCCAGCAGTTTATCTGGGGCAGTCGGCTACACCTTC. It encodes CASSLSGAVGYTF.

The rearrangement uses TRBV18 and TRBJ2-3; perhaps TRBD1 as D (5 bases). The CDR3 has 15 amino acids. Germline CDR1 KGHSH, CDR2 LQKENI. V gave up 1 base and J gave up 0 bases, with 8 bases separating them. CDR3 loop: CASSPQQGSTDTQYF. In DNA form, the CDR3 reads TGTGCCAGCTCACCACAGCAGGGCAGCACAGATACGCAGTATTTT.

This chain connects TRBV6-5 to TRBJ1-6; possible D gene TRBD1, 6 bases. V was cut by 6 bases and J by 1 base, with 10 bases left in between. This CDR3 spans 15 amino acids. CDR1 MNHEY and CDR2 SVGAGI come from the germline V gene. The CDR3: CASSRGGSYNSPLHF. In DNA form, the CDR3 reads TGTGCCAGCAGCCGAGGGGGGTCCTATAATTCACCCCTCCACTTT.

CDR3 amino acids: CASSSGTSGSNTQYF. CDR3 nucleotide sequence: TGTGCCAGCAGTTCCGGGACTAGCGGGAGTAATACGCAGTATTTT. The chain joins TRBV27 to TRBJ2-3; 14 bases line up with TRBD2. The CDR3 has 15 residues. J was trimmed by 7 bases and V by 4 bases; bases with no gene match: 4. Looked up from germline, CDR1 is MNHEY and CDR2 is SMNVEV (reference sequence).

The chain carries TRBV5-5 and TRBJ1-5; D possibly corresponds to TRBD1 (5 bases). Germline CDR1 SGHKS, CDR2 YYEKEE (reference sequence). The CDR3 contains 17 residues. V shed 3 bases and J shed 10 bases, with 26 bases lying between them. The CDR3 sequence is CASSYLDGTFSNSPQHF. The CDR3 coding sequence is TGTGCCAGCAGCTACCTAGACGGGACCTTTAGTAATTCTCCCCAGCATTTT. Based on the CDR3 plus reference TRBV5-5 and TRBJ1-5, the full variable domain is DAGVTQSPTHLIKTRGQQVTLRCSPISGHKSVSWYQQVLGQGPQFIFQYYEKEERGRGNFPDRFSARQFPNYSSELNVNALLLGDSALYLCASSYLDGTFSNSPQHFGDGTRLSIL.

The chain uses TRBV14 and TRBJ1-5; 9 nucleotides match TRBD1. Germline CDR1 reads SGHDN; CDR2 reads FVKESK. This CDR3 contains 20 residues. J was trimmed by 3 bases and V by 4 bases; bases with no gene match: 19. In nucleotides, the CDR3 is TGTGCCAGCAGCCTAAACATCGGACCGGGACAGGGAATTTTCAATCAGCCCCAGCATTTT. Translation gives CASSLNIGPGQGIFNQPQHF.

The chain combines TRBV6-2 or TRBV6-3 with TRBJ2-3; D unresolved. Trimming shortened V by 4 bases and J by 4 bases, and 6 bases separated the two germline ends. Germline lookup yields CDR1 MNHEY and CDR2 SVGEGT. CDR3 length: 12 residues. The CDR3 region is CASSSDSDTQYF. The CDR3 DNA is TGTGCCAGCAGTTCCGACTCAGATACGCAGTATTTT.

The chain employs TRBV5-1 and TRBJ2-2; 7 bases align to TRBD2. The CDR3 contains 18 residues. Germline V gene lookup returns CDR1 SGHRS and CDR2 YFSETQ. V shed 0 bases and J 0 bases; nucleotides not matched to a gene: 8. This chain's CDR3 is CASSLAGLADANTGELFF. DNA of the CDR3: TGCGCCAGCAGCTTGGCCGGGCTAGCGGACGCGAACACCGGGGAGCTGTTTTTT.

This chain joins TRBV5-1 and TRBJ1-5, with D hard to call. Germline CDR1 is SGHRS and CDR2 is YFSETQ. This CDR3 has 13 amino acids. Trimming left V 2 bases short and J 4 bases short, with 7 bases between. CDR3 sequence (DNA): TGCGCCAGCAGCTTAGACATGAATCAGCCCCAGCATTTT. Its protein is CASSLDMNQPQHF.